This T cell receptor (beta chain) was identified in a study of T cells in Graves' hyperthyroidism and ophthalmopathy. With respect to this clonotype: A junction end diverges from the germline sequence, so it may reflect a read error.

Template material for amplifying TCR beta CDR3 regions consisted of RNA transcripts. The HTBI primer set served for first-round RT-PCR of the TCR CDR3. TCRdb reanalysed the multiplex PCR reads using MiXCR and keeps one entry per CDR3 protein. The sample holds more than 500,000 distinct CDR3 sequences, approximately 48% seen once. The CDR3 runs to 15 residues. Germline V gene sequence: CDR1 GTSNPN, CDR2 SVGIG (reference sequence). This rearrangement joins TRBV30 to TRBJ2-7, with TRBD2 matching over 15 bases. This TCR was sampled from an adult woman with Graves' disease, either hyperthyroidism or ophthalmopathy (not recorded which). The sample was peripheral blood or thyroid tissue (not recorded which). Here the CDR3 reads CAWKGLAGGPASYGF. The CDR3, as DNA: TGTGCCTGGAAGGGACTAGCGGGAGGACCCGCTTCTTATGGATTC. The variable domain in full, with the rest retrieved from reference TRBV30 and TRBJ2-7, is SQTIHQWPATLVQPVGSPLSLECTVEGTSNPNLYWYRQAAGRGLQLLFYSVGIGQISSEVPQNLSASRPQDRQFILSSKKLLLSDSGFYLCAWKGLAGGPASYGFGPGTRLTVT.